The source of this T cell receptor beta chain is a study of blood T cell repertoires in COVID-19. Libraries were prepared by immunoSEQ multiplex PCR; TCRdb keeps only in-frame clonotypes and omits some of them. The sample lists about 78,000 clones; almost 90% were seen once. The CDR3 contains 13 residues. Germline CDR1 and CDR2: MNHEY and SMNVEV (reference sequence). The V segment lost 8 bases and the J segment 9 bases; nucleotides outside the gene matches: 7. This TCR derives from a woman at least 80 years old with active or convalescent COVID-19. V is TRBV27 and J is TRBJ1-6, with 7 bases identical to TRBD1. The sequenced material came from peripheral blood. The CDR3 here is CASRDRVGSPLHF. CDR3 DNA sequence: TGTGCCAGCCGAGACAGGGTTGGTTCACCCCTCCACTTT.